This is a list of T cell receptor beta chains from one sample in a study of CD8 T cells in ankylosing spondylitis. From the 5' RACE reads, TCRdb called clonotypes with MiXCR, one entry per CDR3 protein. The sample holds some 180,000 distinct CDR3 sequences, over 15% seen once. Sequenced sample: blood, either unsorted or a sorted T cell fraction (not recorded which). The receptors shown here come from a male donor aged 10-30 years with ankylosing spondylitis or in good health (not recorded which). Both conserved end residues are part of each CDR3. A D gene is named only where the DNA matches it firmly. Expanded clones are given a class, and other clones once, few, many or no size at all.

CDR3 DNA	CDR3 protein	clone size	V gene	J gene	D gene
TGTGCCAGCAGTAGGACTAGCGGGAGGGCCTTTTCTTCTCTCGAGCAGTACTTC	CASSRTSGRAFSSLEQYF	many	TRBV6-2/TRBV6-3	TRBJ2-7	TRBD2
TGCAGCGTTGCCGAGCGGCAGCCCTACGAGCAGTACTTC	CSVAERQPYEQYF	.	TRBV29-1	TRBJ2-7	.
TGCAGTGCTAGAGATGACGCGGGAGGGGGGAGAGATACGCAGTATTTT	CSARDDAGGGRDTQYF	many	TRBV20-1	TRBJ2-3	TRBD2
TGTGCCAGCGGAAATACAGGGGTTTTGGGGGCCAACGTCCTGACTTTC	CASGNTGVLGANVLTF	many	TRBV28	TRBJ2-6	TRBD1
TGTGCCAGCAGCCCCAAACTTGGGGGGAGCTCTACTGAGCAGTTCTTC	CASSPKLGGSSTEQFF	few	TRBV7-6	TRBJ2-1	.
TGCAGTGCTAAACTAGCGGGAGTTGGGGGCACAGATACGCAGTATTTT	CSAKLAGVGGTDTQYF	many	TRBV20-1	TRBJ2-3	TRBD2
TGTGCCAGCAGTTTAACCCTACAGGGAGGGTATGGCTACACCTTC	CASSLTLQGGYGYTF	.	TRBV12-3/TRBV12-4	TRBJ1-2	.
TGCAGCGTTGAATGGCTAGCGGGAGGGCGGTCATCCTACAATGAGCAGTTCTTC	CSVEWLAGGRSSYNEQFF	.	TRBV29-1	TRBJ2-1	TRBD2
TGCGCCAGCAGCACCGGAGGAATAGACTGGGCCAACGTCCTGACTTTC	CASSTGGIDWANVLTF	many	TRBV5-1	TRBJ2-6	.
TGTGCCAGCTCACCCCCGGGACCGCCAGATACGCAGTATTTT	CASSPPGPPDTQYF	.	TRBV18	TRBJ2-3	.
TGTGCCAGCAGTTACTCGTTTACTAGCGGGAGCTCCTACAATGAGCAGTTCTTC	CASSYSFTSGSSYNEQFF	many	TRBV6-2/TRBV6-3	TRBJ2-1	TRBD2
TGTGCCAGCAGCGGAGGTGGGAAGACCCAGTACTTC	CASSGGGKTQYF	many	TRBV7-9	TRBJ2-5	.
TGTGCCAGCAGTTACTCACCGTCGGGAAGTGAGGGAGCGGGCTACAATGAGCAGTTCTTC	CASSYSPSGSEGAGYNEQFF	many	TRBV6-2/TRBV6-3	TRBJ2-1	.
TGCAGTGCTAGCGACACTAGCGGGAGTAACAATGAGCAGTTCTTC	CSASDTSGSNNEQFF	.	TRBV20-1	TRBJ2-1	TRBD2
TGTGCCAGCAGTTTATCTAGCGGGAGGATTTTTGAGCAGTTCTTC	CASSLSSGRIFEQFF	once	TRBV27	TRBJ2-1	TRBD2
TGCGCCAGCAGCCCGGATCAGCGAAATTCACCCCTCCACTTT	CASSPDQRNSPLHF	many	TRBV5-1	TRBJ1-6	.
TGCAGTGCTAGAGGGACAGGGACTGAAGCTTTCTTT	CSARGTGTEAFF	many	TRBV20-1	TRBJ1-1	TRBD1
TGCAGTGCTAGACCCCTTCCGGCGGAAGCTTTCTTT	CSARPLPAEAFF	many	TRBV20-1	TRBJ1-1	.
TGCAGCGTTGTCTCGGGAGATAAAGCCAAAAACATTCAGTACTTC	CSVVSGDKAKNIQYF	many	TRBV29-1	TRBJ2-4	.
TGTGCCAGCAGTTACTCCCGACGTACTGGGAACACTGAAGCTTTCTTT	CASSYSRRTGNTEAFF	many	TRBV6-2/TRBV6-3	TRBJ1-1	.
TGTGCCAGCAGTTTGGGGACAGGGGGCCCGAACACCGGGGAGCTGTTTTTT	CASSLGTGGPNTGELFF	many	TRBV12-3/TRBV12-4	TRBJ2-2	TRBD1
TGTGCCAGCAGCTTAGCGGGGGGGAGATACGAGCAGTACTTC	CASSLAGGRYEQYF	many	TRBV7-8	TRBJ2-7	TRBD2
TGTGCCTGGAGTGGGAAGGGGGCGGCGAACACCGGGGAGCTGTTTTTT	CAWSGKGAANTGELFF	.	TRBV30	TRBJ2-2	TRBD1
TGTGCCAGCTCACCACCCCGGGCCTCCTACAATGAGCAGTTCTTC	CASSPPRASYNEQFF	many	TRBV18	TRBJ2-1	.
TGTGCCAGCAGTGAAGCTTTTGGTTCCGGGCTGGGAGAGCAGTTCTTC	CASSEAFGSGLGEQFF	many	TRBV6-1	TRBJ2-1	.
TGTGCCAGCAGCTTGGGGCAGCGCGGGGAGCTGTTTTTT	CASSLGQRGELFF	many	TRBV5-5	TRBJ2-2	.
TGTGCCAGCAGCCTCTCTAGCGGGGCCGTTTTCGGGGAGCAGTTCTTC	CASSLSSGAVFGEQFF	many	TRBV7-2	TRBJ2-1	TRBD2
TGTGCCAGCAGTGTTGGACGGGTATCCTACGAGCAGTACTTC	CASSVGRVSYEQYF	.	TRBV9	TRBJ2-7	.
TGCGCCAGCAGCTTGGCCGGCGGGGGGGTCAATGAGCAGTTCTTC	CASSLAGGGVNEQFF	many	TRBV5-1	TRBJ2-1	TRBD2
TGTGCCAGCAGCTTAGGACAGGGTGCTAACTATGGCTACACCTTC	CASSLGQGANYGYTF	few	TRBV7-9	TRBJ1-2	TRBD1
TGTGCCAGCAGCGTAGAGTCGGGGCTGTTGGCCAATGAGCAGTTCTTC	CASSVESGLLANEQFF	many	TRBV9	TRBJ2-1	.